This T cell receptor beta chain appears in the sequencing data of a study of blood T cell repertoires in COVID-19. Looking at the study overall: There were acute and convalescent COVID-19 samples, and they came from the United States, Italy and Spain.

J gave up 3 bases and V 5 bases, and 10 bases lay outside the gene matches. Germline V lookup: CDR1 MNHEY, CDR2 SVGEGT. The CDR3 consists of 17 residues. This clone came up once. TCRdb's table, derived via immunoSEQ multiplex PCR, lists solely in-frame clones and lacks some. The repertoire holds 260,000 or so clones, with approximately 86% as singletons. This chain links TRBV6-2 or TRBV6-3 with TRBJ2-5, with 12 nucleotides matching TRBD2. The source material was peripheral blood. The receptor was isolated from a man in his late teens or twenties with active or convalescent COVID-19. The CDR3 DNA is TGTGCCAGCAGTCTGACACTAGCGGGGGGACCGAAAGAGACCCAGTACTTC. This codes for CASSLTLAGGPKETQYF.